This is a list of T cell receptor beta chains from one sample in a study of CD8+CD57+ T cells in acquired aplastic anemia. TCRdb re-derived calls from the reads in MiXCR, one entry per CDR3 protein. The repertoire holds 260,000 or so distinct CDR3 sequences, around 82% seen once, with roughly two fifths in the top ten. Specimen: sorted CD4+, CD8+, or CD8+CD57+ T cells (not recorded which) from PBMCs. Source of these receptors: a human donor with aplastic anemia. Both conserved end residues are part of each CDR3. D genes are given only for firm matches. Where a row states a size, it is once, few, many or the class of an expanded clone; other rows omit it.

d_call j_call v_call clone_size cdr3_aa cdr3_nt
- TRBJ2-1 TRBV11-2 - CASSLGALTGLNEQFF TGTGCCAGCAGCTTAGGGGCCTTAACAGGGTTGAATGAGCAGTTCTTC
- TRBJ2-1 TRBV20-1 - CSAPSSAYNEQFF TGCAGTGCTCCGTCTAGCGCATACAATGAGCAGTTCTTC
- TRBJ2-1 TRBV20-1 once CSASHWSRTRVGNEQFF TGCAGTGCCAGTCATTGGAGCCGGACGAGGGTCGGAAATGAGCAGTTCTTC
TRBD2 TRBJ2-1 TRBV5-1 - CASSGGGIYEQFF TGCGCCAGCAGCGGGGGGGGGATCTACGAGCAGTTCTTC
- TRBJ2-3 TRBV7-2 - CACHCLSDGQYF TGTGCCTGTCACTGCCTTTCAGATGGGCAGTACTTT
TRBD1 TRBJ1-1 TRBV7-9 once CASTLGTGREAFF TGTGCCAGCACCCTAGGGACAGGGCGTGAAGCTTTCTTT
- TRBJ1-2 TRBV7-9 - CASSFGRYGCTF TGTGCCAGCAGCTTTGGGAGGTATGGCTGCACCTTC
- TRBJ2-5 TRBV7-9 once CASSFLSSQETQYF TGTGCCAGCAGCTTTCTAAGCAGCCAAGAGACCCAGTACTTC
- TRBJ2-5 TRBV7-9 - CASSLERSEGSDYF TGTGCCAGCAGCTTAGAAAGAAGCGAAGGGAGCGATTACTTC
- TRBJ2-3 TRBV9 - CASSFTCAMRNF TGTGCCAGCAGCTTTACTTGCGCAATGAGGAATTTT
- TRBJ2-1 TRBV20-1 - CSALDREINEQFF TGCAGTGCCCTCGATAGGGAGATTAATGAGCAGTTCTTC
TRBD2 TRBJ2-3 TRBV5-4 - CASSTNLGTSGTGGTDTQYF TGTGCCAGCAGCACCAACTTGGGGACTAGCGGGACGGGGGGCACAGATACGCAGTATTTT
- TRBJ2-5 TRBV11-3 - CATSRGSEEETQYF TGTGCCACCAGCAGAGGTAGCGAAGAAGAGACCCAGTACTTC
TRBD2 TRBJ2-1 TRBV7-2 few CASSLEGSGGGDVQFF TGTGCCAGCAGCTTAGAGGGTAGCGGGGGGGGCGATGTGCAGTTCTTC
- TRBJ2-1 TRBV7-9 once CASGDPMWRGKYFQFF TGTGCCAGTGGGGACCCAATGTGGCGCGGGAAGTACTTCCAGTTCTTC
- TRBJ1-4 TRBV7-2 - CASSQVAGESGENLFF TGTGCCAGCAGCCAAGTGGCAGGGGAGTCCGGTGAAAACCTGTTTTTT
TRBD1 TRBJ2-5 TRBV7-2 - CASSLGTGPGTQYF TGTGCCAGCAGCTTAGGGACAGGCCCCGGTACGCAGTACTTC
- TRBJ1-1 TRBV7-2 - CASSLDLTGDTEYFF TGTGCCAGCAGCTTAGATCTAACAGGCGATACTGAGTATTTCTTT
- TRBJ1-6 TRBV7-2 - CASSFGGTKEPQYF TGTGCCAGCAGCTTCGGGGGAACCAAAGAGCCCCAGTACTTT
- TRBJ1-1 TRBV5-1 - CASSIQGWDTEAFF TGCGCCAGCAGTATTCAGGGGTGGGACACTGAAGCTTTCTTT
TRBD1 TRBJ2-3 TRBV7-9 - CAGQGAGDTQTYDF TGTGCCGGACAGGGAGCTGGAGATACCCAGACCTACGATTTT
TRBD2 TRBJ2-7 TRBV7-2 - CASSLDSGRRDVQEQYF TGTGCCAGCAGCTTAGATAGCGGGAGAAGAGATGTCCAGGAGCAGTACTTC
TRBD2 TRBJ2-3 TRBV7-2 once CASSFTSAMSSSSEYF TGTGCCAGCAGCTTTACTAGCGCAATGAGTAGTTCTTCGGAGTATTTT
- TRBJ1-1 TRBV7-9 - CASSLVGTNQPQHFF TGTGCCAGCAGCTTAGTGGGGACCAATCAGCCCCAGCATTTCTTT
- TRBJ2-3 TRBV7-2 - CASSYPYTEASFGF TGTGCCAGCAGCTACCCGTACACTGAAGCTTCCTTTGGATTT
- TRBJ2-3 TRBV9 - CASSVEGFARAVNF TGTGCCAGCAGCGTAGAGGGGTTCGCCAGGGCTGTTAATTTT
- TRBJ1-2 TRBV7-9 - CASSLHGYTF TGTGCCAGCAGCTTACATGGCTACACCTTC
- TRBJ1-5 TRBV5-1 many CASSPSGGSNQPQHF TGCGCCAGCAGCCCCTCCGGGGGCAGCAATCAGCCCCAGCATTTT
- TRBJ1-2 TRBV9 - CASSAGTGGGYTF TGCGCCAGCAGCGCCGGGACTGGCGGGGGCTACACCTTC
- TRBJ2-1 TRBV7-8 once CASSTGVTGGQFFF TGTGCCAGCAGCACCGGGGTGACGGGCGGACAGTTCTTCTTC
- TRBJ1-6 TRBV9 - CASSADGGGSYIYF TGTGCCAGCAGCGCGGATGGGGGGGGATCATACATCTACTTT
TRBD2 TRBJ2-3 TRBV9 - CASSLAGGPDSTYF TGTGCCAGCAGCTTAGCGGGAGGTCCCGACTCCACCTATTTT
- TRBJ2-5 TRBV2 - CASRALGLQETQYF TGTGCCAGCAGGGCCCTGGGACTCCAGGAGACCCAGTACTTC
- TRBJ2-6 TRBV7-9 - CASSLGSGYGDNVLTF TGTGCCAGCAGCTTAGGGTCAGGTTACGGGGATAACGTCCTGACTTTC
- TRBJ2-3 TRBV7-8 - CASSFTDRRDSRYF TGTGCCAGCAGCTTTACGGACCGCCGCGACTCCCGCTACTTT
- TRBJ2-3 TRBV7-9 - CASSLAADGDTQYF TGTGCCAGCAGCTTAGCAGCAGATGGCGACACGCAGTATTTT
- TRBJ2-7 TRBV9 - CASSGLAGNYEEHF TGTGCCAGCAGCGGATTAGCTGGTAACTACGAGGAGCACTTC
- TRBJ2-5 TRBV9 - CASSLGPGRTVTQYF TGTGCCAGCAGCCTAGGTCCGGGGCGGACGGTGACCCAGTACTTC
- TRBJ2-3 TRBV5-6 - CASSLGVGDTQYF TGTGCCAGCAGCTTGGGGGTGGGGGATACGCAGTATTTT
TRBD1 TRBJ2-3 TRBV24-1 - CAISGSTGPGDTQYF TGTGCCATCAGTGGCTCGACAGGGCCTGGGGATACGCAGTATTTT
TRBD2 TRBJ2-1 TRBV5-6 - CASSLGEGNNEQFF TGTGCCAGCAGCTTGGGGGAGGGTAACAATGAGCAGTTCTTC
- TRBJ1-1 TRBV7-2 once CASSSGVTGGNEAFF TGTGCCAGCAGCTCCGGGGTTACGGGGGGAAATGAAGCTTTCTTT
TRBD1 TRBJ1-2 TRBV7-8 - CASSLRPGQGYETTF TGTGCCAGCAGCTTGAGACCGGGACAGGGATATGAGACCACCTTC
- TRBJ2-5 TRBV10-2 - CASSDVAPETQYF TGCGCCAGCAGTGATGTAGCCCCGGAGACCCAGTACTTC
TRBD2 TRBJ2-3 TRBV7-9 - CASSFAGGGGTQYF TGTGCCAGCAGCTTTGCGGGAGGTGGCGGTACGCAGTATTTT
TRBD1 TRBJ2-5 TRBV7-2 - CASSSETGGQETQYF TGCGCCAGCAGCTCAGAGACAGGGGGGCAGGAGACCCAGTACTTC
- TRBJ2-7 TRBV7-8 - CASSSPSRETYEQYF TGTGCCAGCAGCTCGCCTAGCCGGGAGACCTACGAGCAGTACTTC
TRBD1 TRBJ2-1 TRBV13 - CASSSRDRSMYYEFF TGTGCCAGCAGCTCACGGGACAGGAGCATGTATTATGAGTTCTTC
- TRBJ1-6 TRBV7-9 once CASSFGTSGRSPVHF TGTGCCAGCAGCTTCGGGACAAGCGGCAGGTCACCCGTGCACTTT
- TRBJ1-3 TRBV19 - CASSMEGEGSAPTIYF TGTGCCAGTAGTATGGAGGGGGAAGGATCAGCCCCCACAATATATTTT
- TRBJ1-2 TRBV7-6 - CASSLETDGPLYGYTF TGTGCCAGCAGCTTGGAGACCGACGGGCCACTATATGGCTACACCTTC
- TRBJ2-1 TRBV5-6 - CASSLGGGGYNEQFF TGTGCCAGCAGCTTGGGCGGGGGCGGATACAATGAGCAGTTCTTC
- TRBJ2-7 TRBV11-3 - CASSDSDEPYEQYF TGTGCCAGCAGCGACAGTGACGAGCCCTACGAGCAGTACTTC
- TRBJ2-2 TRBV7-9 - CASSFYICSARDSGSGSNTGELFF -
- TRBJ2-5 TRBV11-3 - CASSLGAPETQYF TGTGCCAGCAGCCTCGGGGCGCCAGAGACCCAGTACTTC
TRBD1 TRBJ1-2 TRBV13 - CASSLSGTGDGYTF TGTGCCAGCAGCTTAAGCGGGACAGGGGATGGCTACACCTTC